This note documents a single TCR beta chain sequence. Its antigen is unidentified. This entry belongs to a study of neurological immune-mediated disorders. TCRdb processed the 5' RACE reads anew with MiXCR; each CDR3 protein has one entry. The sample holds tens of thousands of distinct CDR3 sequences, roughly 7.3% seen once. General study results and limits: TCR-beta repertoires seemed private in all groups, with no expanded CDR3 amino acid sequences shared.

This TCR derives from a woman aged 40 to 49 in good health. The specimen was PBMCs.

The CDR3 is CASSLNTGSAYEQYF. CDR3 nucleotides: TGCGCCAGCAGCTTGAATACGGGATCGGCCTACGAGCAGTACTTC. The genes are TRBV5-1 and TRBJ2-7; D is possibly TRBD2 (5 bases). CDR1 is SGHRS and CDR2 is YFSETQ in the germline V gene. This CDR3 region has 15 residues. V dropped 1 base and J dropped 2 bases, with 13 bases sitting between them.